This T cell receptor beta chain was recorded in a study of CD8+ T cells in alopecia areata. Stated treatment: oral pan-JAK inhibitor, 5-10 mg twice daily. RNA, once extracted, was reverse transcribed into cDNA for use as the sequencing template. Only in-frame clones appear in the TCRdb table, and some are missing; sequencing was by immunoSEQ multiplex PCR. The table records about 140,000 clones, 70% to 90% of them present only once. The CDR3 is 12 residues long. Germline assignment: CDR1 SEHNR and CDR2 FQNEAQ (reference sequence). V lost 7 bases, J lost 2 bases, and 1 base stayed unmatched. The sequence was obtained from a human donor with alopecia areata. Sequencing was performed on CD8+ T cells sorted from blood, taken at week 4, from a patient treated with tofacitinib. J is TRBJ2-5 and V is TRBV7-9; 7 nucleotides line up with TRBD1. For the CDR3, the DNA is TGTGCCAGCACGGACAGGCAAGAGACCCAGTACTTC. Translated, it gives CASTDRQETQYF.